This TCR beta chain comes out of a study of response to subunit inactivated influenza vaccine. Study outcomes and limitations: Authors suggested each seasonal flu vaccination may recruit only limited numbers of new T cells.

TCRdb reanalysed the RT-PCR reads using MiXCR and keeps one entry per CDR3 protein. The sample records about 190,000 distinct CDR3 sequences, about an eighth being singletons. CDR1 and CDR2 (germline): SGDLS, YYNGEE. CDR3 size: 15 residues. With 3 bases removed from V and 0 bases from J, the gap between germline ends came to 9 bases. Comment on this clonotype: The target antigen is unknown.

Sequenced material: CD8+ T cells sorted from PBMCs, taken roughly 5 days after vaccination. The V and J genes are TRBV9 and TRBJ1-4, with D unresolved. The TCR sequence derives from a man between 50 and 59 years old who received an inactivated influenza vaccine. The CDR3 sequence: CASSGGRATNEKLFF. CDR3 nucleotide sequence: TGTGCCAGCAGCGGAGGGCGGGCAACTAATGAAAAACTGTTTTTT.